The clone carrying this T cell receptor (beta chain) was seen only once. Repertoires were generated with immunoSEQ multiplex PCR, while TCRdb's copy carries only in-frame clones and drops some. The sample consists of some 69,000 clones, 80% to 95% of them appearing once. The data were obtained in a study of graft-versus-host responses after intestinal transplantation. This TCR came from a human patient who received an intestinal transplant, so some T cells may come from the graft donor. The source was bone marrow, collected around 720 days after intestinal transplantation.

CDR3 amino acids: CAWSVRNGGQGPTYGYTF. CDR3 nucleotide sequence: TGTGCCTGGAGTGTAAGGAACGGGGGACAGGGTCCGACCTATGGCTACACCTTC. The V call is TRBV30, the J call TRBJ1-2; 9 nucleotides match TRBD1. V was pared by 0 bases and J by 4 bases, with 15 bases of the junction left unmatched. CDR1 is GTSNPN and CDR2 is SVGIG in the germline V gene (reference sequence). CDR3 length: 18 amino acids.